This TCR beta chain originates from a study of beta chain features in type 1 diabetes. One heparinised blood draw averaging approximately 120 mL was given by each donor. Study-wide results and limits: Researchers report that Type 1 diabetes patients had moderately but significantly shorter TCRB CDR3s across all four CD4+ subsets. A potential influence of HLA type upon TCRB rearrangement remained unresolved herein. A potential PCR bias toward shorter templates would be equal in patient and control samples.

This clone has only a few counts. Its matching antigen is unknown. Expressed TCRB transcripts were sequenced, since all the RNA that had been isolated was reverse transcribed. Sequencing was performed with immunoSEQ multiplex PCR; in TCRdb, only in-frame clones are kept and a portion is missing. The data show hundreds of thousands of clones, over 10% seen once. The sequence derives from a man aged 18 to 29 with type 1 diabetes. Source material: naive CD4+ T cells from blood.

CDR3 sequence (DNA): TGTGCCAGCAGTGACAGGAACAACCAAGAGACCCAGTACTTC. This sequence encodes CASSDRNNQETQYF. The J gene is TRBJ2-5, the V gene TRBV2; D gene uncertain. CDR1 and CDR2 from the germline V gene are SNHLY and FYNNEI. The CDR3 contains 14 residues. Trimming shortened V by 3 bases and J by 0 bases, and 8 bases separated the two germline ends.